This T cell receptor beta chain is drawn from a study of OX40 agonist ivuxolimab in advanced cancers. Study information: Patients in the trial were receiving intravenous ivuxolimab every 2 weeks, at doses of 0.01 to 10 mg/kg. Under the entry rules, prior anti-PD-1, anti-PD-L1 or anti-CTLA-4 therapy was allowed, and 40% had some.

Unmatched junction bases numbered 17, after V lost 9 bases and J lost 7 bases. The CDR3 sequence is 15 residues long. Germline CDR1 MNHEY, CDR2 SMNVEV (reference sequence). To note about this clone: Its antigen is as yet unknown.

Study-wide points: Still undetermined is the antigen specificity of the expanded peripheral T cells. Normalized T-cell clonal expansion was also low in some nonresponders.

Assay used: immunoSEQ multiplex PCR; TCRdb lists only in-frame clones, some missing. The repertoire consists of about 84,000 clones, with around 94% occurring once and the leading ten covering roughly 11%. The V and J genes are TRBV27 and TRBJ2-7; 8 positions match TRBD1. The sequence came from an adult with an advanced solid tumor such as melanoma, head and neck, liver or kidney cancer. This specimen was CD4+ or CD8+ T cells sorted from blood, taken in a trial of the OX40 agonist ivuxolimab. The CDR3 coding sequence is TGTGCCAGTCCCGTAGGGTGGACAGGGCCGAGGGAGCAGTACTTC. It translates to CASPVGWTGPREQYF.